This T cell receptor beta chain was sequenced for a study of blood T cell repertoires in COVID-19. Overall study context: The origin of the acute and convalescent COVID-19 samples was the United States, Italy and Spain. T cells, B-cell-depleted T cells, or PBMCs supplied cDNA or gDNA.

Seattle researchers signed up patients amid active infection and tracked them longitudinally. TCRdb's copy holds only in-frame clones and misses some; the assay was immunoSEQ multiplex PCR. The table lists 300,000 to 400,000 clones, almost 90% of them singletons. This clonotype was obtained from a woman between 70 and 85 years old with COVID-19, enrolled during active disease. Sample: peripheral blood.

CDR3 sequence: CASSVPGTGDYTF. CDR3 in DNA: TGTGCCAGCTCAGTACCCGGGACAGGGGACTACACCTTC. This chain links TRBV18 with TRBJ1-2; 10 positions agree with TRBD1. Unmatched junction bases numbered 7, after V lost 5 bases and J lost 10 bases. The CDR3 extends over 13 amino acids. Germline CDR1 KGHSH, CDR2 LQKENI.